Listed below are T cell receptor beta chains from one sample, sequenced in a study of T-cell reconstitution after alpha-beta-depleted transplantation in children. MiXCR, run by TCRdb on the PCR reads, gives a single entry per CDR3 protein. The sample includes approximately 80,000 distinct CDR3 sequences, roughly an eighth of them seen just once. The sample consisted of PBMCs, mostly from graft donor cells, taken 180 days after TCRalphabeta/CD19-depleted stem cell transplant. The receptors originated from a male patient aged 2 to 10 who had a stem cell transplant for acute lymphoblastic leukemia, so the T cells may come from the graft donor. Each CDR3 is given with its conserved first and last residue. A D gene is named only where the DNA matches it firmly. Clone size is not always given. Where it is, it says once, few, many or a class for expanded clones.

size,J,V,D,DNA,CDR3
.,TRBJ1-2,TRBV6-5,.,TGTGCCAGCAGTAGACATTACTATGGCTACACCTTC,CASSRHYYGYTF
.,TRBJ2-1,TRBV6-5,TRBD2,TGTGCCAGCAGTTACTTTAGCGGGAGGGCCACGGAGTTCTTC,CASSYFSGRATEFF
.,TRBJ2-7,TRBV7-7,.,TGTGCCAGCAGCTTAGGGACAGTGGGACTTTACGCGCAGTACTTC,CASSLGTVGLYAQYF
few,TRBJ2-3,TRBV5-1,TRBD2,TGCGCCAGCAGCTTGGTTTCTAGCGGGAGTAATACAGATACGCAGTATTTT,CASSLVSSGSNTDTQYF
many,TRBJ2-3,TRBV20-1,.,TGCAGTGCCCCGGCGGGCCCCATTGGGGGTACGCAGTATTTT,CSAPAGPIGGTQYF
few,TRBJ1-5,TRBV27,.,TGTGCCAGCAGTTTGGACTTCCGTAGCAATCAGCCCCAGCATTTT,CASSLDFRSNQPQHF
.,TRBJ1-1,TRBV11-3,.,TGTGCCAGCAGACCAACTACAGGGCCGGACACTGAAGCTTTCTTT,CASRPTTGPDTEAFF
few,TRBJ2-1,TRBV4-3,TRBD1,TGCGCCAGCAGCCAATATACCGGGACAGGGGGCGACGACAATGAGCAGTTCTTC,CASSQYTGTGGDDNEQFF
few,TRBJ2-1,TRBV6-1,TRBD1,TGTGCCAGCAGACCCAGGGGGCGGAGTGGGTACAATGAGCAGTTCTTC,CASRPRGRSGYNEQFF
.,TRBJ2-1,TRBV9,TRBD2,TGTGCCAGCAGCGTTCCCGGGGGGGTAGCGGGAGTACCATCCCTCAATGAGCAGTTCTTC,CASSVPGGVAGVPSLNEQFF
many,TRBJ1-5,TRBV27,.,TGTGCCAGCAGTTTCAGGGGAGGAAATCAGCCCCAGCATTTT,CASSFRGGNQPQHF
.,TRBJ2-3,TRBV13,TRBD2,TGTGCCAGCAGCTTTAAGGGGGGCTTTGGTCTAGCGGGGGGCAGAGGCACAGATACGCAGTATTTT,CASSFKGGFGLAGGRGTDTQYF
few,TRBJ2-7,TRBV25-1,.,TGTGCCAGCAGTGTCATGGGATGGTACGAGCAGTACTTC,CASSVMGWYEQYF
many,TRBJ2-5,TRBV5-1,.,TGCGCCAGCAGCTTAAAGCGGACATCCCAAGAGACCCAGTACTTC,CASSLKRTSQETQYF
.,TRBJ2-1,TRBV19,.,TGTGCCAGTAGTCCCCAGGTTCTAGCCACGCAGTTCTTC,CASSPQVLATQFF
once,TRBJ2-3,TRBV12-3/TRBV12-4,TRBD2,TGTGCCAGCAGTTTTCAGTGGCGGGAGGAGGGAGATACGCAGTATTTT,CASSFQWREEGDTQYF
.,TRBJ2-7,TRBV5-1,.,TGCGCCAGCACCCCGTCCGAAGGTCCCTCCGAGCAGTACTTC,CASTPSEGPSEQYF
few,TRBJ1-1,TRBV20-1,.,TGCACCCCGGGGCTGATGAACACTGAAGTTTTCTTT,CTPGLMNTEVFF
few,TRBJ1-1,TRBV5-4,.,TGTGCCAGCAGCTCGGGGGGCTTTAACACTGAAGCTTTCTTT,CASSSGGFNTEAFF
.,TRBJ1-5,TRBV20-1,.,TGCAGTGCTAGGGGCTTTGATCAGCCCCAGCATTTT,CSARGFDQPQHF
few,TRBJ1-5,TRBV7-2,TRBD1,TGTGCCAGCAGCCGAGGGACAGATCCTAATCAGCCCCAGCATTTT,CASSRGTDPNQPQHF
few,TRBJ1-2,TRBV20-1,.,TGCAGTGCTAGAGACAGGGCAGTAAATGGCTACACCTTC,CSARDRAVNGYTF